This T cell receptor beta chain came from a study of beta chain features in type 1 diabetes. This clone was counted between two and nine times. On average, the one heparinised blood draw given by each donor was around 110 mL. Expressed TCRB transcripts got sequenced, as all isolated RNA was reverse transcribed. Some clones are missing from TCRdb's copy, which holds only in-frame ones; the method was immunoSEQ multiplex PCR. Of around 300,000 clones listed, 8% are singletons. V lost 0 bases and J lost 0, with 8 bases in between. Germline V CDR1 and CDR2: SGHTS, YDEGEE. The CDR3 consists of 15 residues. The source of this sequence is a woman aged 18-29 years in good health. The sequencing input was central memory CD4+ T cells from blood. J is TRBJ2-3 and V is TRBV5-8; D remains unclear. CDR3 amino acids: CASSLVPSSTDTQYF. The CDR3 DNA reads TGTGCCAGCAGCTTGGTACCTTCTAGCACAGATACGCAGTATTTT. The full variable domain, in which reference TRBV5-8 and TRBJ2-3 provide the parts outside the CDR3, is EAGVTQSPTHLIKTRGQQATLRCSPISGHTSVYWYQQALGLGLQFLLWYDEGEERNRGNFPPRFSGRQFPNYSSELNVNALELEDSALYLCASSLVPSSTDTQYFGPGTRLTVL.